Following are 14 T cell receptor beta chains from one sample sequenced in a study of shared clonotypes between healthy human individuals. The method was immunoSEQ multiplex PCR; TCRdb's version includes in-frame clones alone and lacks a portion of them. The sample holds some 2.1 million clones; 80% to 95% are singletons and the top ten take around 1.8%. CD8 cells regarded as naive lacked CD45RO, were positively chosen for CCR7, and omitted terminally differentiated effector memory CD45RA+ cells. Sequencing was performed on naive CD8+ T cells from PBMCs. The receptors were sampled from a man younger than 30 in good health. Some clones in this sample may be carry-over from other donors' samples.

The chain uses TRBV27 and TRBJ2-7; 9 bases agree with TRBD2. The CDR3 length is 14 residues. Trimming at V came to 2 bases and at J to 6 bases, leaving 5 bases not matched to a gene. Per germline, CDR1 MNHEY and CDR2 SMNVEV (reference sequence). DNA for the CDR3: TGTGCCAGCAGTTTACTAGCGGGATTAGCCGAGCAGTACTTC. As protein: CASSLLAGLAEQYF.

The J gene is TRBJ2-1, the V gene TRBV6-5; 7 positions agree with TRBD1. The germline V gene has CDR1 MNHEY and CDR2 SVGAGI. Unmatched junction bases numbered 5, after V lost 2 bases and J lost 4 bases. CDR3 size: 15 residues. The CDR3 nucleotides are TGTGCCAGCAGTTACGCAGAACAGGGGTACAATGAGCAGTTCTTC. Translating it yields CASSYAEQGYNEQFF.

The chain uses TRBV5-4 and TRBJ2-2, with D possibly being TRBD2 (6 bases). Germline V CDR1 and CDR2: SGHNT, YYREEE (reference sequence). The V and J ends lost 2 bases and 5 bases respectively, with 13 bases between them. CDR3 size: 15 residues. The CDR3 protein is CASSFERGSTGELFF. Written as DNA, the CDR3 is TGTGCCAGCAGCTTTGAACGGGGGAGTACCGGGGAGCTGTTTTTT.

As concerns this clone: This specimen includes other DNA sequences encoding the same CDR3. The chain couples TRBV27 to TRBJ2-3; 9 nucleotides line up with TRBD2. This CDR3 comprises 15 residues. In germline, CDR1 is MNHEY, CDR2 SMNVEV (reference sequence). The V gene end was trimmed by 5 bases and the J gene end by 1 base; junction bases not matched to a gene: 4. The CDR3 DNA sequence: TGTGCCAGCAGTCCTCAGCGGGAGGGCACAGATACGCAGTATTTT. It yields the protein CASSPQREGTDTQYF.

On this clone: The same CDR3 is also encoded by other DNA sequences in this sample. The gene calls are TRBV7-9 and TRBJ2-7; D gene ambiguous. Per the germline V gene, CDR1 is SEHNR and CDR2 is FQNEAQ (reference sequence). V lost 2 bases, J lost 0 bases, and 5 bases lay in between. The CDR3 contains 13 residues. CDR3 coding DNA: TGTGCCAGCAGCTTACCCCTCTCCTACGAGCAGTACTTC. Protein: CASSLPLSYEQYF.

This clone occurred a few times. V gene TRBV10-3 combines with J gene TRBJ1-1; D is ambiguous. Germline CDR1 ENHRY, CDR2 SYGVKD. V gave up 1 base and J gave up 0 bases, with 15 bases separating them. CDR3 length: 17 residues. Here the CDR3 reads CAISEYPLGSMNTEAFF. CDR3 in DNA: TGTGCCATCAGTGAGTATCCCTTGGGCAGTATGAACACTGAAGCTTTCTTT.

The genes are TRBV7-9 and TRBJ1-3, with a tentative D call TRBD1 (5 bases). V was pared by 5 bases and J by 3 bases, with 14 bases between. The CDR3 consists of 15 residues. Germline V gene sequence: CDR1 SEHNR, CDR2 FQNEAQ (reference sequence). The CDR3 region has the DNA TGTGCCAGCAGCCCACGAACGGGACGTGGAAACACCATATATTTT. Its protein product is CASSPRTGRGNTIYF.

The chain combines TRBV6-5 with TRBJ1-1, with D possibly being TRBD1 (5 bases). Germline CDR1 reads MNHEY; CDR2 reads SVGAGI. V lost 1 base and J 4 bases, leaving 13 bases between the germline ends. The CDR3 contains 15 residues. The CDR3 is CASSYWGSSGTEAFF. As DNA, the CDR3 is TGTGCCAGCAGTTACTGGGGCTCATCAGGCACTGAAGCTTTCTTT.

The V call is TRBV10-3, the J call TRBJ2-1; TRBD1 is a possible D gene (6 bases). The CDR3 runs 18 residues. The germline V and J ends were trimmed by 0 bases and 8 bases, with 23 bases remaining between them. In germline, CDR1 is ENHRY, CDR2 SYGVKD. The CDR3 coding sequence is TGTGCCATCAGTGAGTCTTACTCGGACAGACACCCACAGGATGAGCAGTTCTTC. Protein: CAISESYSDRHPQDEQFF.

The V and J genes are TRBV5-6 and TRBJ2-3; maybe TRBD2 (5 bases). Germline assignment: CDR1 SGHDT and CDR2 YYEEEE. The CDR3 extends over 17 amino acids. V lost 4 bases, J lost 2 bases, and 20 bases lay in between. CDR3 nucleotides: TGTGCCAGCAGCCCAGGTCCTCGGGAATCCCTCACAGATACGCAGTATTTT. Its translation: CASSPGPRESLTDTQYF.

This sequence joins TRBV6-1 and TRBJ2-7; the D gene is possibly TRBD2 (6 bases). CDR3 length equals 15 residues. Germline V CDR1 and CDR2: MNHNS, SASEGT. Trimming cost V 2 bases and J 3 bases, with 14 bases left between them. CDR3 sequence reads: CASSEPGLYLYEQYF. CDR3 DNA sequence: TGTGCCAGCAGTGAACCGGGACTCTACCTCTACGAGCAGTACTTC.

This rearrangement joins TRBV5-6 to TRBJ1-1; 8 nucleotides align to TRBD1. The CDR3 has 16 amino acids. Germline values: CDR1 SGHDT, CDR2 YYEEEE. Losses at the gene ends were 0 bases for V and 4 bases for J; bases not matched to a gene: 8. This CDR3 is CASSLEAGGMSTEAFF. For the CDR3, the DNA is TGTGCCAGCAGCTTGGAGGCAGGGGGCATGAGCACTGAAGCTTTCTTT.

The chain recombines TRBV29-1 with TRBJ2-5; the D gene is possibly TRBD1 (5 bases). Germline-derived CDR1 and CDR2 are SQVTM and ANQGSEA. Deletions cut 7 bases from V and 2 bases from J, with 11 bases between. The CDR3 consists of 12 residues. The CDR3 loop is CSAVGAQETQYF. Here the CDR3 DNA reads TGCAGCGCCGTTGGGGCTCAAGAGACCCAGTACTTC.

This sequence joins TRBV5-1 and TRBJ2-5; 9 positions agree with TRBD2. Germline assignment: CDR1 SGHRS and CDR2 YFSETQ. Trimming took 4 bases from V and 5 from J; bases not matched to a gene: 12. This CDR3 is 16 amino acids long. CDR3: CASSQTQRGDVETQYF. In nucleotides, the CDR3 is TGCGCCAGCAGCCAAACCCAGCGGGGGGACGTGGAGACCCAGTACTTC.